This TCR beta chain was sequenced in a study of control samples from healthy donors and cancer patients. The CDR3 sequence is 14 residues long. In germline, CDR1 is SGDLS, CDR2 YYNGEE. V lost 2 bases and J lost 6, with 9 bases in between. This table comes from immunoSEQ multiplex PCR, and its TCRdb copy is limited to in-frame clones, with some not included. Among more than 100,000 clones listed, approximately 90% were seen once. Sequencing used blood. The chain couples TRBV9 to TRBJ1-6; perhaps TRBD1 as D (5 bases). The receptor's source is a man aged 18 to 30 in good health. The CDR3 loop is CASSVTGLNSPLHF. The CDR3 DNA reads TGTGCCAGCAGCGTCACGGGACTTAATTCACCCCTCCACTTT.